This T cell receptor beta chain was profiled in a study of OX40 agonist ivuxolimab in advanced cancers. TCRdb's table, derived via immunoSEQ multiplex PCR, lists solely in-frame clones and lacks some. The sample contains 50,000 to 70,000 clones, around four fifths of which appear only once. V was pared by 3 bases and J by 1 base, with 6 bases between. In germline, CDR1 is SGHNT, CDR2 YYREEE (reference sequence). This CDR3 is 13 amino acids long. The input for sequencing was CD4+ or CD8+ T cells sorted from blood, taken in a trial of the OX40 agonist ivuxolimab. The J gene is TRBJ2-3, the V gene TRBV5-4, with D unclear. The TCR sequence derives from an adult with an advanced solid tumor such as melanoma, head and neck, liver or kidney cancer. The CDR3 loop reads CASSSRGTDTQYF. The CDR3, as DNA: TGTGCCAGCAGCTCTCGGGGCACAGATACGCAGTATTTT.